The T cell receptor (beta chain) under discussion was sequenced for a study of blood T cells in healthy people across ages. Findings and limits, study-wide: Age showed a roughly linear inverse relationship with TCR beta diversity per million T cells.

This clonotype has at least ten counts. Its antigen is as yet unknown. The junction and the germline gene differ at one end; a read error may be behind it. This CDR3 contains 13 residues. Then a second PCR, running about 7 to 11 cycles, was carried out with a sample-barcoded 5' primer and a J-beta primer mix. TCRdb recomputed calls from the 5' RACE reads with MiXCR, one row per CDR3 protein. The sample has over a million distinct CDR3 sequences; roughly 40% are singletons. The chain is built from TRBV12-3 or TRBV12-4 and TRBJ1-2; D is undetermined. The clonotype comes from a woman younger than 35 in good health. The source material was blood. The CDR3 here is CASSLDRNYGYTF. The CDR3 DNA reads as TGTGCCAGCAGCTTAGATCGGAACTATGGCTACACCTTC.